Below are 22 T cell receptor beta chains sequenced from a single sample in a study of blood T cell repertoires in COVID-19. Clones were sequenced by immunoSEQ multiplex PCR, and TCRdb holds only the in-frame ones, with some missing. The sample has about 150,000 clones; over 80% are singletons. The sequenced sample was peripheral blood. The receptors were gathered from a woman in her 40s with active or convalescent COVID-19.

The V call is TRBV7-9, the J call TRBJ1-5; 7 bases are a match to TRBD1. V was clipped by 5 bases and J by 5 bases; unmatched bases: 9. This CDR3 spans 15 amino acids. Germline values: CDR1 SEHNR, CDR2 FQNEAQ (reference sequence). The CDR3 reads CASSPPGRGDQPQHF. The CDR3 nucleotides read TGTGCCAGCAGCCCTCCGGGCAGGGGGGATCAGCCCCAGCATTTT.

This clone was observed once. The chain combines TRBV6-5 with TRBJ2-7, with 9 bases aligning to TRBD1. V gave up 9 bases and J gave up 2 bases; unmatched junction bases: 5. Germline V gene data show CDR1 as MNHEY and CDR2 as SVGAGI. The CDR3 runs to 13 residues. The CDR3 nucleotides read TGTGCCAGTGGACAGGGGAGCGCCTACGAGCAGTACTTC. Residues: CASGQGSAYEQYF.

V gene TRBV23-1 combines with J gene TRBJ1-1; no definite D call. TRBV23-1 counts as an open reading frame of uncertain function. V lost 3 bases and J lost 5, with 7 bases in between. The length of the CDR3 is 12 residues. CDR3 sequence (DNA): TGCGCCAGCAGTCATAGGAGGACTGAAGCTTTCTTT. Protein product: CASSHRRTEAFF.

This chain connects TRBV12-5 to TRBJ2-1; TRBD1 agrees at 8 bases. After removal of 6 bases from V and 2 bases from J, the junction contained 9 bases not matched to a gene. There are 16 residues in the CDR3. Germline loops: CDR1 LGHNT, CDR2 FRNRAP. DNA for the CDR3: TGTGCTAGTGGAGAATTCCAGGGGGCGACCTACAATGAGCAGTTCTTC. Its translation is CASGEFQGATYNEQFF.

The chain uses TRBV5-5 and TRBJ2-2; TRBD1 matches at 9 bases. Germline lookup yields CDR1 SGHKS and CDR2 YYEKEE (reference sequence). Trimming at V came to 0 bases and at J to 7 bases, leaving 4 bases not matched to a gene. The CDR3 loop spans 15 amino acids. This CDR3 reads CASSLAGQGFGELFF. DNA for the CDR3: TGTGCCAGCAGCTTGGCGGGACAGGGTTTCGGGGAGCTGTTTTTT.

This clone was recorded only once. The gene calls are TRBV19 and TRBJ1-3, with TRBD1 as a possible D gene (6 bases). The germline CDR1 and CDR2 sequences are LNHDA and SQIVND (reference sequence). Trimming shortened V by 3 bases and J by 2 bases, and 17 bases separated the two germline ends. This CDR3 has 17 amino acids. Here the CDR3 DNA reads TGTGCCAGTAGTATCCCCGGGAGGGGGACTGCTGGAAACACCATATATTTT. This translates into CASSIPGRGTAGNTIYF.

The chain employs TRBV18 and TRBJ2-1, with 15 bases fitting TRBD2. Germline lookup yields CDR1 KGHSH and CDR2 LQKENI. There are 14 residues in the CDR3. After removal of 6 bases from V and 9 bases from J, the junction contained 3 bases not matched to a gene. The CDR3 DNA reads TGTGCCAGCTCCCGGACTAGCGGGAGGGTTGAGCAGTTCTTC. The encoded protein is CASSRTSGRVEQFF.

This chain uses TRBV18 with TRBJ2-4, with D unresolved. Trimming left V 0 bases short and J 8 bases short, with 8 bases between. Germline V CDR1 and CDR2: KGHSH, LQKENI. The CDR3 runs 13 residues. The CDR3 DNA follows: TGTGCCAGCTCACCACCTGGGCCGGACATTCAGTACTTC. It yields the protein CASSPPGPDIQYF.

The chain couples TRBV7-2 to TRBJ2-7; D unclear. Germline V CDR1 and CDR2: SGHTA, FQGNSA. Trimming removed 3 bases at V and 0 bases at J, with 12 bases between. There are 15 residues in the CDR3. The CDR3 region has the DNA TGTGCCAGCAGCTTTGTCAGACTTATCTCCTACGAGCAGTACTTC. Its protein is CASSFVRLISYEQYF.

This clone was picked up a small number of times. The V gene is TRBV18, the J gene TRBJ1-6; TRBD1 aligns across 8 bases. The CDR3 extends over 16 amino acids. Germline V gives CDR1 KGHSH, CDR2 LQKENI. Germline trimming cut 2 bases from V and 11 bases from J; bases unmatched to any gene: 11. The CDR3 DNA reads as TGTGCCAGCTCACCAGGACAGGGAAGAAACATGCCACCCCTCCACTTT. Amino acids: CASSPGQGRNMPPLHF.

The V call is TRBV18, the J call TRBJ1-1; D gene unclear. The V gene lost 3 bases and the J gene lost 0 bases, with 5 bases spanning the gap. CDR3 size: 13 residues. Germline V CDR1 and CDR2: KGHSH, LQKENI. In DNA, the CDR3 is TGTGCCAGCTCACCCTCAGTGAACACTGAAGCTTTCTTT. Translating gives CASSPSVNTEAFF.

This rearrangement joins TRBV19 to TRBJ1-2; TRBD1 might be the D (5 bases). V was shortened by 4 bases and J by 3 bases, with 12 bases between the two germline ends. In germline, CDR1 is LNHDA, CDR2 SQIVND (reference sequence). CDR3 length equals 14 residues. For the CDR3, the DNA is TGTGCCAGTAGTACCCCCTGGGGCGACTATGGCTACACCTTC. This codes for CASSTPWGDYGYTF. Filled out from reference TRBV19 and TRBJ1-2, the complete variable domain reads DGGITQSPKYLFRKEGQNVTLSCEQNLNHDAMYWYRQDPGQGLRLIYYSQIVNDFQKGDIAEGYSVSREKKESFPLTVTSAQKNPTAFYLCASSTPWGDYGYTFGSGTRLTVV.

V is TRBV29-1 and J is TRBJ1-5; TRBD1 matches at 9 bases. J lost 4 bases, V lost 7 bases, and 2 bases had no gene match. Per germline, CDR1 SQVTM and CDR2 ANQGSEA. The CDR3 sequence is 12 residues long. The CDR3 sequence is CSAGTGNQPQHF. The DNA for the CDR3 is TGCAGCGCCGGGACAGGGAATCAGCCCCAGCATTTT.

The genes are TRBV27 and TRBJ2-1; 11 bases are a match to TRBD2. The V gene's germline CDR1 is MNHEY and CDR2 SMNVEV (reference sequence). The CDR3 runs 17 residues. The trim removed 1 base at V and 9 bases at J, leaving 11 bases unmatched. The CDR3 sequence is CASSLYRPGLAAPEQFF. The DNA of the CDR3 is TGTGCCAGCAGTTTATATCGCCCGGGACTAGCGGCTCCTGAGCAGTTCTTC.

The V gene is TRBV19, the J gene TRBJ1-6; weak D call: TRBD1 (5 bases). Germline CDR1 and CDR2: LNHDA and SQIVND (reference sequence). The V gene lost 5 bases and the J gene lost 7 bases, with 12 bases spanning the gap. This CDR3 has 14 amino acids. CDR3 coding DNA: TGTGCCAGTAGTCCAAACGCAGGGAATTCACCCCTCCACTTT. It is translated as CASSPNAGNSPLHF.

The chain recombines TRBV4-1 with TRBJ2-3, with TRBD1 matching over 7 bases. Germline assignment: CDR1 MGHRA and CDR2 YSYEKL. The CDR3 runs 14 residues. With 0 bases clipped from V and 8 bases from J, the junction kept 5 bases outside the gene matches. The CDR3 DNA is TGCGCCAGCAGCCAAGATAGGACAGGTAGTACGCAGTATTTT. It specifies CASSQDRTGSTQYF.

The rearrangement uses TRBV5-1 and TRBJ2-1, with TRBD2 matching over 11 bases. The CDR3 runs 16 residues. CDR1 and CDR2 (germline): SGHRS, YFSETQ. The V gene end was trimmed by 3 bases and the J gene end by 5 bases; junction bases not matched to a gene: 7. CDR3 nucleotides: TGCGCCAGCAGCTCCCGTAGCGGGGGGGCAGACAATGAGCAGTTCTTC. Its protein product is CASSSRSGGADNEQFF.

CDR3 sequence: CASSPGRGSEKLFF. In DNA form, the CDR3 reads TGTGCCAGCTCACCAGGCAGGGGAAGTGAAAAACTGTTTTTT. The rearrangement joins TRBV18 to TRBJ1-4, with D maybe TRBD1 (6 bases). The CDR3 is 14 amino acids. Germline-derived CDR1 and CDR2 are KGHSH and LQKENI. Trimming took 2 bases from V and 7 from J, leaving 11 bases between them.

The sample holds one count of this clone. The CDR3 sequence: CATSRDSRRLAGNTGELFF. As DNA, the CDR3 is TGTGCCACCAGCAGAGATTCAAGACGGCTAGCGGGAAACACCGGGGAGCTGTTTTTT. J is TRBJ2-2 and V is TRBV15; 9 bases are shared with TRBD2. CDR1 is LNHNV and CDR2 is YYDKDF in the germline V gene (reference sequence). The J segment lost 2 bases and the V segment lost 0 bases, leaving 10 bases of the junction unmatched. The CDR3 consists of 19 residues. The full variable domain, completed using reference TRBV15 and TRBJ2-2, is DAMVIQNPRYQVTQFGKPVTLSCSQTLNHNVMYWYQQKSSQAPKLLFHYYDKDFNNEADTPDNFQSRRPNTSFCFLDIRSPGLGDTAMYLCATSRDSRRLAGNTGELFFGEGSRLTVL.

This clone has a single count. The chain uses TRBV5-1 and TRBJ1-2; TRBD1 agrees at 10 bases. V lost 4 bases and J lost 5; bases outside the gene matches: 5. Germline V gene sequence: CDR1 SGHRS, CDR2 YFSETQ. The CDR3 contains 14 residues. CDR3 in DNA: TGCGCCAGCAGCGCGCCGGGACAGGGGTATGGCTACACCTTC. As protein: CASSAPGQGYGYTF.

The chain combines TRBV3-1 (or the pseudogene TRBV3-2) with TRBJ2-1; D is perhaps TRBD2 (5 bases). Germline CDR1 is LGHDT and CDR2 is YNNKEL (reference sequence). This CDR3 contains 15 residues. The germline V and J ends were trimmed by 6 bases and 1 base, with 13 bases remaining between them. The CDR3 region has the DNA TGTGCCAGCAGTTTCGGCGGGCTGTCCTACAATGAGCAGTTCTTC. Its protein is CASSFGGLSYNEQFF.

V usage is TRBV28 and J usage is TRBJ1-1; D remains unclear. The germline V gene encodes CDR1 MDHEN and CDR2 SYDVKM. Trimming pared 5 bases from V and 11 bases from J, leaving 18 bases between. The CDR3 is 13 residues long. In DNA form, the CDR3 reads TGTGCCAGCAGTCTGGGGAGCGGCCCATGGGCTTTCTTT. This codes for CASSLGSGPWAFF.